Given below is one T cell receptor beta chain in context. Antigen: not known. Naive-designated CD8 cells lacked CD45RO, were positively enriched for CCR7, and omitted terminally differentiated effector memory CD45RA+ cells. This record comes from a study of shared clonotypes between healthy human individuals. Study-level background: Aged between 18 and 49, the donors were a couple of women and three men.

Produced via immunoSEQ multiplex PCR; TCRdb's table is partial and in-frame only. The data hold some 2,000,000 clones, with 85% to 95% observed a single time. Per the germline V gene, CDR1 is SGHVS and CDR2 is FNYEAQ. The CDR3 consists of 14 residues. V lost 5 bases to trimming and J lost 7 bases; unmatched junction nucleotides: 6. Study-wide results and caveats: The generation probabilities recorded for non-shared clonotypes fell below those of clonotypes shared by all four donors. Clonotype sharing among donors was expected to depend on sequencing depth.

V and J are TRBV7-6 and TRBJ1-5; TRBD1 aligns across 9 bases. The sample was naive CD8+ T cells sorted from blood. The receptor was isolated from a man aged 18 to 29 in good health. Written as DNA, the CDR3 is TGTGCCAGCAGCCAGGGACAGGGTGAACAGCCCCAGCATTTT. Residues: CASSQGQGEQPQHF.